Listed below are T cell receptor beta chains from one sample, sequenced in a study of cytomegalovirus exposure and HLA in healthy donors. Clones were read by immunoSEQ multiplex PCR, and TCRdb kept only the in-frame ones, dropping some. The table lists approximately 140,000 clones, around 80% of them singletons, with around 1.9% in the top ten. The source material was PBMCs. The receptor source for this set is a woman aged 40 to 55 in good health and CMV-seronegative. Both conserved end residues are part of each CDR3. Fields, in order: V gene, J gene, D gene, clone size, CDR3 protein, CDR3 DNA. The D gene is left open where the match is weak. Size values are once, few and many counts, or a class for expanded clones, and some rows have none.

TRBV7-6	TRBJ1-5	TRBD1	NA	CASSQGVGNQPQHF	TGTGCCAGCAGTCAGGGGGTCGGCAATCAGCCCCAGCATTTT
TRBV19	TRBJ1-2	NA	few	CASSPSGQPYGYTF	TGTGCCAGTTCCCCCTCCGGACAGCCCTATGGCTACACCTTC
TRBV10-3	TRBJ2-7	TRBD2	once	CAISDPTAGGSYEQYF	TGTGCCATCAGTGACCCTACGGCGGGAGGGTCCTACGAGCAGTACTTC
TRBV2	TRBJ2-1	TRBD1	NA	CASSDLNRGEQFF	TGTGCCAGCAGTGACTTAAACAGGGGGGAGCAGTTCTTC
TRBV7-9	TRBJ1-6	NA	NA	CASSRDNYNSPLHF	TGTGCCAGCAGCCGGGACAACTATAATTCACCCCTCCACTTT
TRBV9	TRBJ2-1	NA	NA	CASSVSGSDNEQFF	TGTGCCAGCAGCGTTTCAGGGTCTGACAATGAGCAGTTCTTC
TRBV7-2	TRBJ2-3	TRBD2	NA	CASSAPGTSLTDTQYF	TGTGCCAGCAGCGCCCCCGGGACTAGCTTGACAGATACGCAGTATTTT
TRBV15	TRBJ1-1	NA	few	CATSRVGGETEAFF	TGTGCCACCAGCAGAGTGGGGGGTGAAACTGAAGCTTTCTTT
TRBV6-1	TRBJ2-2	NA	NA	CASSDKNRGGSGELFF	TGTGCCAGCAGTGATAAGAACAGGGGGGGGTCCGGGGAGCTGTTTTTT
TRBV28	TRBJ1-5	TRBD1	NA	CASSFVARDRGFRGQPQHF	TGTGCCAGCAGTTTCGTAGCTCGGGACAGGGGATTCCGGGGTCAGCCCCAGCATTTT
TRBV5-6	TRBJ2-1	TRBD2	NA	CASSLGLGGGSIWEFF	TGTGCCAGCAGCTTGGGTTTGGGGGGAGGGTCTATTTGGGAGTTCTTC
TRBV11-2	TRBJ2-7	NA	NA	CASSSSSYEQYF	TGTGCCAGCAGCTCCTCCTCCTACGAGCAGTACTTC
TRBV10-3	TRBJ1-2	NA	NA	CAITAGTVAYGYTF	TGTGCCATCACCGCGGGCACGGTCGCGTATGGCTACACCTTC
TRBV27	TRBJ2-7	TRBD1	NA	CATEGFGRGRYEQYF	TGTGCCACCGAGGGATTTGGCAGGGGGCGCTACGAGCAGTACTTC
TRBV18	TRBJ1-1	NA	NA	CASSPLSGHMNTEAFF	TGTGCCAGCTCACCACTCTCCGGACATATGAACACTGAAGCTTTCTTT
TRBV6-1	TRBJ1-2	TRBD1	NA	CASSREGGIYGYTF	TGTGCCAGCAGCCGGGAAGGGGGCATATATGGCTACACCTTC
TRBV30	TRBJ2-4	NA	NA	CAWSVLDIQYF	TGTGCCTGGAGTGTACTGGACATTCAGTACTTC
TRBV9	TRBJ2-4	NA	NA	CASSNGRSAKNSQYF	TGTGCCAGCAGCAACGGGAGATCAGCCAAAAACAGTCAGTACTTC
TRBV7-9	TRBJ1-3	TRBD1	NA	CASSLPGQGAGNTIYF	TGTGCCAGCAGCTTACCGGGACAGGGGGCTGGAAACACCATATATTTT
TRBV27	TRBJ2-7	TRBD2	NA	CAAFREPGGGEQYF	TGTGCCGCCTTCCGCGAACCGGGAGGTGGGGAGCAGTACTTC
TRBV30	TRBJ1-2	NA	NA	CAWRTGQNYGYTF	TGTGCCTGGCGAACAGGCCAAAACTATGGCTACACCTTC
TRBV7-2	TRBJ2-7	TRBD2	NA	CASSLERGSYEQYF	TGTGCCAGCAGCTTAGAGCGGGGTTCCTACGAGCAGTACTTC
TRBV28	TRBJ2-5	NA	NA	CASSFFWAGETQYF	TGTGCCAGCAGTTTCTTCTGGGCTGGAGAGACCCAGTACTTC
TRBV2	TRBJ1-2	TRBD1	NA	CASSAGQGYGYTF	TGTGCCAGCAGCGCGGGACAGGGCTATGGCTACACCTTC
TRBV18	TRBJ2-1	NA	NA	CASSLGGINEQFF	TGTGCCAGCTCACTCGGAGGGATCAATGAGCAGTTCTTC
TRBV7-9	TRBJ1-2	NA	NA	CASSLGTGFGYTF	TGTGCCAGCAGCTTAGGTACAGGGTTTGGCTACACCTTC
TRBV10-3	TRBJ2-7	NA	NA	CAISGSGYEQYF	TGTGCCATCAGTGGCTCGGGATACGAGCAGTACTTC
TRBV28	TRBJ2-7	TRBD1	NA	CASSLLQGAGYEQYF	TGTGCCAGCAGTTTATTACAGGGGGCAGGCTACGAGCAGTACTTC
TRBV30	TRBJ1-2	NA	NA	CAWSRRVSYGYTF	TGTGCCTGGAGTCGGAGGGTCTCGTATGGCTACACCTTC
TRBV29-1	TRBJ1-2	NA	NA	CSVEEGKGGYTF	TGCAGCGTTGAGGAGGGGAAGGGAGGCTACACCTTC
TRBV28	TRBJ1-4	NA	NA	CASSSSIRELFF	TGTGCCAGCAGTTCCTCTATACGGGAACTGTTTTTT
TRBV6-1	TRBJ2-7	TRBD1	NA	CASRLQDREGYEQYF	TGTGCCAGCAGGCTCCAAGACAGGGAAGGCTACGAGCAGTACTTC
TRBV6-1	TRBJ2-5	NA	NA	CASSGPAKETQYF	TGTGCCAGCAGTGGTCCAGCGAAAGAGACCCAGTACTTC
TRBV6-5	TRBJ2-1	TRBD2	NA	CASSPLAGGANEQFF	TGTGCCAGCAGTCCCCTAGCGGGGGGAGCGAATGAGCAGTTCTTC
TRBV7-2	TRBJ2-1	TRBD1	NA	CASSLSGTGGVQFF	TGTGCCAGCAGCCTCTCCGGGACAGGGGGCGTGCAGTTCTTC
TRBV11-1	TRBJ2-7	TRBD1	NA	CASSLAGDSLYEQYF	TGTGCCAGCAGCTTAGCCGGGGACAGCCTTTACGAGCAGTACTTC
TRBV21-1	TRBJ2-3	NA	NA	CASSKGMRGTDTQYF	TGTGCCAGCAGCAAAGGAATGAGGGGCACAGATACGCAGTATTTT
TRBV5-8	TRBJ2-5	TRBD2	NA	CASSLGLASETQYF	TGTGCCAGCAGCTTGGGACTAGCGTCTGAGACCCAGTACTTC
TRBV5-1	TRBJ1-2	TRBD1	NA	CASSPTGGITNYGYTF	TGCGCCAGCAGCCCTACAGGGGGGATTACGAACTATGGCTACACCTTC
TRBV7-6	TRBJ1-2	TRBD1	NA	CASSFWTGALANYGYTF	TGTGCCAGCAGCTTTTGGACAGGGGCCCTGGCTAACTATGGCTACACCTTC
TRBV2	TRBJ2-7	TRBD1	NA	CASSEARLGQGRNEQYF	TGTGCCAGCAGTGAAGCGCGTCTGGGACAGGGGAGGAACGAGCAGTACTTC
TRBV27	TRBJ2-1	NA	NA	CASSLSSFGSYNEQFF	TGTGCCAGCAGTTTATCTAGCTTTGGTTCCTACAATGAGCAGTTCTTC
TRBV28	TRBJ2-1	TRBD2	NA	CVSSGSGNEQFF	TGTGTCTCTAGCGGGAGCGGGAATGAGCAGTTCTTC
TRBV6-1	TRBJ1-5	NA	NA	CASSGPEGGQYNQPQHF	TGTGCCAGCAGTGGCCCGGAGGGAGGGCAGTATAATCAGCCCCAGCATTTT
TRBV6-4	TRBJ1-5	NA	NA	CAKQTTLGGGNQPQHF	TGTGCCAAACAAACCACCCTGGGGGGGGGCAATCAGCCCCAGCATTTT
TRBV7-9	TRBJ2-5	TRBD2	NA	CASSLTLAEETQYF	TGTGCCAGCAGCTTAACACTAGCGGAAGAGACCCAGTACTTC
TRBV27	TRBJ1-5	NA	NA	CACSFRGSNQPQHF	TGTGCCTGCAGTTTCAGGGGTAGCAATCAGCCCCAGCATTTT
TRBV11-2	TRBJ2-5	TRBD2	NA	CASSLGLAAQETQYF	TGTGCCAGCAGCTTGGGACTAGCCGCCCAAGAGACCCAGTACTTC
TRBV6-6	TRBJ1-1	NA	NA	CASSLDRWGTEAFF	TGTGCCAGCAGCCTCGACAGGTGGGGCACTGAAGCTTTCTTT
TRBV7-9	TRBJ1-6	NA	once	CASSLEQGYSPLHF	TGTGCCAGCAGCTTAGAACAGGGTTATTCACCCCTCCACTTT
TRBV30	TRBJ2-2	NA	NA	CAWREVRGNTGELFF	TGTGCCTGGAGAGAGGTTAGGGGGAACACCGGGGAGCTGTTTTTT
TRBV5-5	TRBJ1-3	TRBD1	NA	CASSLPGQVSGNTIYF	TGTGCCAGCAGCTTACCAGGACAGGTCTCTGGAAACACCATATATTTT
TRBV5-1	TRBJ1-1	NA	NA	CASSLGQTMNTEAFF	TGCGCCAGCAGCTTGGGACAGACCATGAACACTGAAGCTTTCTTT
TRBV28	TRBJ2-2	TRBD2	NA	CASSLWLAGGHRELFF	TGTGCCAGCAGTTTATGGCTAGCGGGGGGCCACCGGGAGCTGTTTTTT
TRBV6-5	TRBJ2-3	NA	NA	CASSTLSGNTDTQYF	TGTGCCAGCAGTACCTTAAGCGGTAACACAGATACGCAGTATTTT
TRBV11-2	TRBJ2-2	TRBD2	NA	CASSGPSGDITGELFF	TGTGCCAGCAGCGGACCTAGCGGGGATATCACCGGGGAGCTGTTTTTT
TRBV2	TRBJ2-4	NA	NA	CASRVETLAKNIQYF	TGTGCCAGCAGAGTTGAAACTCTAGCCAAAAACATTCAGTACTTC